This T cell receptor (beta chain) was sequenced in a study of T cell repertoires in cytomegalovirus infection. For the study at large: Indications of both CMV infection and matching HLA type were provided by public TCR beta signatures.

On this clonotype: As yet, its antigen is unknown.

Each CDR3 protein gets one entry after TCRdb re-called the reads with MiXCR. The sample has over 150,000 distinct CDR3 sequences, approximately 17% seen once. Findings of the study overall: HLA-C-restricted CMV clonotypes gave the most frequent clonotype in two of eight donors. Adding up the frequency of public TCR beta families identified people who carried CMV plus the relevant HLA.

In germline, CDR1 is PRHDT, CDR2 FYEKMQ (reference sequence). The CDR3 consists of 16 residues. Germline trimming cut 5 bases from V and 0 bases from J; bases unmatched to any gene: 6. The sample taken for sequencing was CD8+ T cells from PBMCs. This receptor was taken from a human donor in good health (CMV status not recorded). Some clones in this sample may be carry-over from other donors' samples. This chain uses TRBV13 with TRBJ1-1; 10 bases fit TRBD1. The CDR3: CASSDSGTGVNTEAFF. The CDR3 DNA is TGTGCCAGCAGCGATTCCGGGACAGGGGTGAACACTGAAGCTTTCTTT. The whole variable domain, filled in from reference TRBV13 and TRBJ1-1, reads AAGVIQSPRHLIKEKRETATLKCYPIPRHDTVYWYQQGPGQDPQFLISFYEKMQSDKGSIPDRFSAQQFSDYHSELNMSSLELGDSALYFCASSDSGTGVNTEAFFGQGTRLTVV.